These T cell receptor beta chains were read from a single sample in a study of T-cell reconstitution after alpha-beta-depleted transplantation in children. One entry per CDR3 protein results from TCRdb running MiXCR on the PCR reads. The profile shows around 190,000 distinct CDR3 sequences, about 7% of them singletons. The material sequenced was PBMCs, taken before TCRalphabeta/CD19-depleted stem cell transplant. The receptors stem from a boy aged 2 to 9 with acute lymphoblastic leukemia, due to receive a stem cell transplant. The CDR3 runs from the conserved cysteine through the conserved F or W. Each record gives: CDR3 length, J gene, D gene, clone size, V gene, CDR3 protein, CDR3 DNA. D genes are given only for firm matches. For some rows the clone size is stated as once, few or many, or as a class when expanded; others skip it.

>11|TRBJ2-7|-|many|TRBV20-1
CSASTNYEQYF
TGCAGTGCTTCGACGAACTACGAGCAGTACTTC
>14|TRBJ2-7|-|many|TRBV29-1
CSVVKLGTSYEQYF
TGCAGCGTTGTTAAATTAGGGACATCCTACGAGCAGTACTTC
>13|TRBJ2-7|-|-|TRBV30
CAQSITGPYEQYF
TGTGCCCAAAGTATAACAGGCCCCTACGAGCAGTACTTC
>12|TRBJ2-7|TRBD1|many|TRBV5-6
CASSRPGGEQYF
TGTGCCAGCAGCCGGCCAGGGGGCGAGCAGTACTTC
>14|TRBJ2-1|-|many|TRBV7-2
CASSFVPGGNEQFF
TGTGCCAGCAGCTTCGTGCCGGGTGGCAATGAGCAGTTCTTC
>14|TRBJ2-2|-|few|TRBV4-2
CASSQERMTGELFF
TGTGCCAGCAGCCAAGAAAGGATGACCGGGGAGCTGTTTTTT
>15|TRBJ2-7|TRBD2|many|TRBV12-3/TRBV12-4
CASSSTSGSVYEQYF
TGTGCCAGCAGTTCCACTAGCGGGAGTGTATACGAGCAGTACTTC
>14|TRBJ1-1|TRBD1|many|TRBV28
CASRNSGGRHEAFF
TGTGCCAGCAGAAATTCAGGGGGCCGGCATGAAGCTTTCTTT
>14|TRBJ1-1|-|many|TRBV12-3/TRBV12-4
CASNLNTGGTEAFF
TGTGCCAGCAACCTCAACACCGGGGGGACTGAAGCTTTCTTT
>15|TRBJ1-2|TRBD1|many|TRBV28
CASSGTGQGNYGYTF
TGTGCCAGCAGTGGAACGGGACAGGGGAACTATGGCTACACCTTC
>14|TRBJ2-7|-|many|TRBV3-1
CASSPGRTSYEQYF
TGTGCCAGCAGCCCCGGACGGACTTCCTACGAGCAGTACTTC
>12|TRBJ2-3|-|many|TRBV11-2
CASSRPGDTQYF
TGTGCCAGCAGCCGTCCAGGCGATACGCAGTATTTT
>13|TRBJ2-3|-|-|TRBV28
CASRGPPTDTQYF
TGTGCCAGCAGGGGGCCTCCCACAGATACGCAGTATTTT
>15|TRBJ1-6|-|many|TRBV4-2
CASSQDTGAGSPLHF
TGTGCCAGCAGCCAAGATACCGGGGCAGGGTCACCCCTCCACTTT
>16|TRBJ2-7|-|many|TRBV11-2
CASSYSPGIRMKKQYF
TGTGCCAGCAGTTACTCTCCCGGTATCCGTATGAAAAAGCAGTACTTC
>15|TRBJ1-2|-|few|TRBV7-3
CASSLTSGDRYGYTF
TGTGCCAGCAGCTTAACGTCCGGGGACCGCTATGGCTACACCTTC
>13|TRBJ2-1|TRBD1|many|TRBV29-1
CSVTGGSYNEQFF
TGCAGCGTTACAGGGGGCTCCTACAATGAGCAGTTCTTC
>11|TRBJ2-1|-|many|TRBV12-3/TRBV12-4
CASGEHNEQFF
TGTGCCAGCGGGGAACACAATGAGCAGTTCTTC
>13|TRBJ2-3|-|many|TRBV3-1
CASSQDRADTQYF
TGTGCCAGCAGCCAAGACCGCGCAGATACGCAGTATTTT
>17|TRBJ2-3|-|few|TRBV4-2
CASSTRKTRKSTDTQYF
TGTGCCAGCAGCACCAGGAAGACTCGTAAAAGCACAGATACGCAGTATTTT
>13|TRBJ2-7|-|few|TRBV7-3
CASSPGRFYEQYF
TGTGCCAGCAGCCCGGGACGGTTCTACGAGCAGTACTTC
>16|TRBJ1-6|-|few|TRBV27
CASSLTTGRHRSPLHF
TGTGCCAGCAGTTTAACTACGGGCCGCCACCGGTCACCCCTCCACTTT
>14|TRBJ2-5|-|many|TRBV5-1
CASSSSVGRVTQYF
TGCGCCAGCAGCTCGTCCGTGGGGCGGGTGACCCAGTACTTC
>15|TRBJ2-1|-|-|TRBV5-1
CASSLEGPWMDEQFF
TGCGCCAGCAGCTTGGAGGGACCCTGGATGGATGAGCAGTTCTTC
>14|TRBJ1-5|-|-|TRBV7-8
CASSFGTDNQPQHF
TGTGCCAGCAGCTTCGGGACGGATAATCAGCCCCAGCATTTT
>15|TRBJ2-7|TRBD2|many|TRBV5-1
CASSFNQRGSYEQYF
TGCGCCAGCAGCTTTAACCAGCGGGGGTCCTACGAGCAGTACTTC
>11|TRBJ2-5|-|many|TRBV2
CASSEEETQYF
TGTGCCAGCAGTGAAGAAGAGACCCAGTACTTC
>13|TRBJ1-2|TRBD1|few|TRBV7-8
CASSSFRGDGYTF
TGTGCCAGCAGCTCCTTCAGGGGGGACGGCTACACCTTC
>14|TRBJ2-7|TRBD1|many|TRBV11-2
CASSPQGVAYEQYF
TGTGCCAGCAGCCCGCAGGGGGTTGCCTACGAGCAGTACTTC
>19|TRBJ2-2|TRBD2|many|TRBV5-1
CASSFLYSGRGPNTGELFF
TGCGCCAGCAGCTTCCTTTATAGCGGGAGGGGCCCGAACACCGGGGAGCTGTTTTTT
>13|TRBJ2-1|-|many|TRBV5-5
CASSLPQGGEQFF
TGTGCCAGCAGCTTGCCCCAGGGTGGTGAGCAGTTCTTC
>15|TRBJ2-1|TRBD2|many|TRBV5-1
CASSGTSGSYNEQFF
TGCGCCAGCAGCGGAACTAGCGGATCTTACAATGAGCAGTTCTTC
>18|TRBJ1-5|-|few|TRBV3-1
CASSQGRGFGGSNQPQHF
TGTGCCAGCAGCCAAGGGAGAGGGTTCGGGGGTAGCAATCAGCCCCAGCATTTT
>16|TRBJ2-2|-|-|TRBV15
CATSRFQGLGTGELFF
TGTGCCACCAGCAGATTCCAGGGGCTAGGCACCGGGGAGCTGTTTTTT
>17|TRBJ1-3|-|many|TRBV28
CASTTDLTEHSGNTIYF
TGTGCCAGTACGACCGACTTGACCGAGCACTCTGGAAACACCATATATTTT
>16|TRBJ2-1|-|many|TRBV6-1
CASSPDSTGSYNEQFF
TGTGCCAGCAGTCCAGACTCGACGGGCTCCTACAATGAGCAGTTCTTC
>10|TRBJ2-5|-|-|TRBV29-1
CSVAVETQYF
TGCAGCGTTGCCGTGGAGACCCAGTACTTC
>11|TRBJ1-2|-|few|TRBV20-1
CSAAFDVGYTF
TGCAGTGCCGCCTTCGACGTGGGCTACACCTTC
>12|TRBJ1-1|TRBD1|-|TRBV5-1
CASSGGGTEAFF
TGCGCCAGCTCAGGGGGAGGGACTGAAGCTTTCTTT
>13|TRBJ1-3|-|many|TRBV20-1
CSAREGPGNTIYF
TGCAGTGCTAGGGAGGGACCTGGAAACACCATATATTTT
>16|TRBJ1-1|-|many|TRBV29-1
CSVRGLVGREGTEAFF
TGCAGCGTCAGGGGACTCGTCGGCAGGGAAGGAACTGAAGCTTTCTTT
>15|TRBJ1-5|-|-|TRBV19
CASSIGPDFNQPQHF
TGTGCCAGTAGTATCGGGCCAGACTTCAATCAGCCCCAGCATTTT
>12|TRBJ2-7|-|many|TRBV9
CASSHGDYEQYF
TGTGCCAGCAGCCACGGCGACTACGAGCAGTACTTC
>11|TRBJ2-1|-|many|TRBV27
CASRTSGEQFF
TGTGCCAGCAGGACTTCGGGTGAGCAGTTCTTC
>14|TRBJ2-1|-|many|TRBV29-1
CSVEDSKSYNEQFF
TGCAGCGTCGAGGACAGCAAAAGTTACAATGAGCAGTTCTTC
>13|TRBJ2-7|-|few|TRBV7-8
CASRPLLHYEQYF
TGTGCCAGCAGACCCCTCCTCCACTACGAGCAGTACTTC
>18|TRBJ2-3|-|few|TRBV29-1
CSVESRQGVDSSTDTQYF
TGCAGCGTTGAAAGTCGACAAGGCGTAGACTCTAGCACAGATACGCAGTATTTT
>15|TRBJ2-7|-|many|TRBV3-1
CASSLSVDPRGEQYF
TGTGCCAGCAGCCTAAGCGTGGATCCCAGGGGCGAGCAGTACTTC
>15|TRBJ2-2|TRBD1|many|TRBV7-2
CASSGGQFITGELFF
TGTGCCAGCAGCGGGGGACAGTTCATAACCGGGGAGCTGTTTTTT
>19|TRBJ2-7|TRBD2|few|TRBV20-1
CSARAGLAGVGSSLYEQYF
TGCAGTGCTAGGGCTGGACTAGCGGGAGTGGGGTCCTCCCTCTACGAGCAGTACTTC
>17|TRBJ1-1|TRBD1|many|TRBV5-5
CASSLVGETGWYTEAFF
TGTGCCAGCAGCTTGGTAGGCGAGACAGGGTGGTATACTGAAGCTTTCTTT
>14|TRBJ2-1|-|many|TRBV9
CASSPPPGGNEQFF
TGTGCCAGCAGCCCCCCCCCGGGTGGCAATGAGCAGTTCTTC